This T cell receptor beta chain was obtained from a study of blood T cell repertoires in COVID-19. The length of the CDR3 is 16 residues. V was pared by 6 bases and J by 8 bases, with 10 bases of the junction left unmatched. Germline V gene sequence: CDR1 SEHNR, CDR2 FQNEAQ (reference sequence). The data were produced by immunoSEQ multiplex PCR, yet TCRdb's version contains in-frame clones alone and is incomplete. The table has 390,000 or so clones, around 91% seen once. V usage is TRBV7-9 and J usage is TRBJ1-4, with 12 bases lining up with TRBD1. This sequence was found in a man aged 18-30 years who had recovered from COVID-19. The specimen sequenced was PBMCs or T cells enriched from blood (not recorded which). The CDR3 spells CASSSGTGGVGEKLFF. The CDR3 bases are TGTGCCAGCAGTTCCGGGACAGGGGGCGTTGGCGAAAAACTGTTTTTT.